Presented here are 8 T cell receptor beta chains from one specimen sequenced in a study of OX40 agonist ivuxolimab in advanced cancers. Generated by immunoSEQ multiplex PCR, the TCRdb table keeps only in-frame clones and is missing some. This sample yields roughly 120,000 clones, of which 85% to 95% are seen a single time; roughly 0.85% belongs to the top ten. The sample was CD4+ or CD8+ T cells sorted from blood, taken in a trial of the OX40 agonist ivuxolimab. The origin of the receptors is an adult with an advanced solid tumor such as melanoma, head and neck, liver or kidney cancer.

This chain joins TRBV5-1 and TRBJ1-1; D is ambiguous. Germline CDR1 SGHRS, CDR2 YFSETQ. V shed 0 bases and J shed 3 bases, with 6 bases lying between them. The length of the CDR3 is 13 residues. Here the CDR3 DNA reads TGCGCCAGCAGCTTGGGAAGGGACACTGAAGCTTTCTTT. This encodes CASSLGRDTEAFF.

The chain is built from TRBV5-8 and TRBJ1-1; perhaps TRBD1 as D (5 bases). Trimming stripped 1 base from V and 6 bases from J, with 10 bases between. Germline loops: CDR1 SGHTS, CDR2 YDEGEE. The CDR3 runs 13 residues. The CDR3 nucleotides read TGTGCCAGCAGCTTGCCAGGGAGTGCTGAAGCTTTCTTT. Its translation: CASSLPGSAEAFF. Based on the CDR3 plus reference TRBV5-8 and TRBJ1-1, the full variable domain is EAGVTQSPTHLIKTRGQQATLRCSPISGHTSVYWYQQALGLGLQFLLWYDEGEERNRGNFPPRFSGRQFPNYSSELNVNALELEDSALYLCASSLPGSAEAFFGQGTRLTVV.

J is TRBJ1-1 and V is TRBV19, with unresolved D. Trimming stripped 2 bases from V and 2 bases from J, with 15 bases between. The CDR3 loop spans 16 amino acids. Germline V gene data show CDR1 as LNHDA and CDR2 as SQIVND (reference sequence). The CDR3 sequence: CASSILFSAANTEAFF. CDR3 coding DNA: TGTGCCAGTAGTATATTATTTTCGGCAGCCAACACTGAAGCTTTCTTT.

The chain employs TRBV18 and TRBJ1-5, with D unresolved. Germline CDR1 reads KGHSH; CDR2 reads LQKENI. V lost 4 bases and J 0 bases, leaving 13 bases between the germline ends. The CDR3 length is 16 residues. The CDR3 region has the DNA TGTGCCAGCTCACTTGGCCGGACGGTTAGCAATCAGCCCCAGCATTTT. As protein: CASSLGRTVSNQPQHF.

J is TRBJ1-2 and V is TRBV28; 8 bases line up with TRBD1. Unmatched junction bases numbered 12, after V lost 5 bases and J lost 7 bases. Germline V gives CDR1 MDHEN, CDR2 SYDVKM. The CDR3 runs 15 residues. CDR3 amino acids: CASSPTSGGGVGYTF. The CDR3 DNA reads TGTGCCAGCAGTCCAACCTCAGGGGGCGGGGTTGGCTACACCTTC.

The genes are TRBV28 and TRBJ1-1; tentatively, D is TRBD1 (5 bases). The CDR3 is made up of 15 amino acids. Germline assignment: CDR1 MDHEN and CDR2 SYDVKM. V was cut by 4 bases and J by 5 bases, with 17 bases left in between. In DNA form, the CDR3 reads TGTGCCAGCAGTTCGGGGCGGACACTGGGTACTGAAGCTTTCTTT. It codes for CASSSGRTLGTEAFF.

The chain couples TRBV28 to TRBJ1-4; unclear D gene. The V end was cut by 2 bases, the J end by 8 bases, with 12 bases between. CDR1 is MDHEN, CDR2 SYDVKM, per germline. The CDR3 consists of 14 residues. The CDR3 reads CASSLGLKREKLFF. As DNA, the CDR3 is TGTGCCAGCAGTTTAGGGCTTAAAAGGGAAAAACTGTTTTTT.

CDR3 sequence reads: CASGPLGGQPQHF. CDR3 DNA: TGTGCTAGTGGCCCCCTAGGGGGCCAGCCCCAGCATTTT. The chain is built from TRBV12-5 and TRBJ1-5, with TRBD1 matching over 7 bases. This CDR3 comprises 13 residues. Trimming at V came to 6 bases and at J to 7 bases, leaving 6 bases not matched to a gene. The germline CDR1 and CDR2 sequences are LGHNT and FRNRAP.